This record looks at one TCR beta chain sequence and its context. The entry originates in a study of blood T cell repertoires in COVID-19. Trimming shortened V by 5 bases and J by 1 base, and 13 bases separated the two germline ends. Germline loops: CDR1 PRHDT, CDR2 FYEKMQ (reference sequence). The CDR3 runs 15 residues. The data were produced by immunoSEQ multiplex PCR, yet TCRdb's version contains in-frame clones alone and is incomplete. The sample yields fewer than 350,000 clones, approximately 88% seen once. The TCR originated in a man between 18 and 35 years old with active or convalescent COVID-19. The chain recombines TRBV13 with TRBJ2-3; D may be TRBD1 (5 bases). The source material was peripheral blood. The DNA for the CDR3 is TGTGCCAGCAGCCCCGGTGGCAGGGGCACAGATACGCAGTATTTT. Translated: CASSPGGRGTDTQYF.